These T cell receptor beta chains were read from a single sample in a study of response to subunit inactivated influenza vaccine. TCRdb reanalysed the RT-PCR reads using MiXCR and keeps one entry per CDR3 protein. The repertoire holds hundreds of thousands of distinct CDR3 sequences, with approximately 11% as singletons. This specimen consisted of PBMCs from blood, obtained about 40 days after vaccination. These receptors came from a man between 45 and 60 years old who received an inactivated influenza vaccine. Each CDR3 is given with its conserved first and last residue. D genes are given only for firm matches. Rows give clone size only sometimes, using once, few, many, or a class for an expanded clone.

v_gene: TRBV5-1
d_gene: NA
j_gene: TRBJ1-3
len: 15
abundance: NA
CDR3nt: TGCGCCAGCAGCTTGAGCGGATACTCTGGAAACAACATATATTTT
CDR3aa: CASSLSGYSGNNIYF

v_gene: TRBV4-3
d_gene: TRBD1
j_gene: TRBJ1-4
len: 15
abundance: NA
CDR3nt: TGCGCCAGCAGCCACAACAGGGGGGTCAGAGAAAAACTGTTTTTT
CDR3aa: CASSHNRGVREKLFF

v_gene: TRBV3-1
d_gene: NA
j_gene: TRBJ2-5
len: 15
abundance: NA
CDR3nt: TGTGCCAGCAGCCAGGGAAGGAGGGGCAGGGAGACCCAGTACTTC
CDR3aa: CASSQGRRGRETQYF

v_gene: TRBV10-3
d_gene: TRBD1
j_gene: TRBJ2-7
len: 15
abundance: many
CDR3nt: TGTGCCATCAGTGAGCAAATGGCAGGGGGCTACGAGCAGTACTTC
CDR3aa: CAISEQMAGGYEQYF

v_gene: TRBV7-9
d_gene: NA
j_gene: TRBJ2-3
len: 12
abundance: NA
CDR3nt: TGTGCCAGCAGCCACGTGACAGATACGCAGTATTTT
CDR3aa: CASSHVTDTQYF

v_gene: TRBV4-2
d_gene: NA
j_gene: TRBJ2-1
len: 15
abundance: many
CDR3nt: TGTGCCAGCAGCCAAAGGCTAGTAGAAAACAATGAGCAGTTCTTC
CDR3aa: CASSQRLVENNEQFF

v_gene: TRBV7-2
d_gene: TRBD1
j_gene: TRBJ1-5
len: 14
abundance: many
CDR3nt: TGTGCCAGCAGCTCTCAGGGGGCACATCAGCCCCAGCATTTT
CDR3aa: CASSSQGAHQPQHF

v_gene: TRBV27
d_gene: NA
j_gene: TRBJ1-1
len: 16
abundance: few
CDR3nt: TGTGCCAGCAGTCCCTACTCACAGACAGTGAACACTGAAGCTTTCTTT
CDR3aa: CASSPYSQTVNTEAFF

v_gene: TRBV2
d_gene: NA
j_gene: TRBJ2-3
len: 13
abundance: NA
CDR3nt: TGTGCCAGCAGTGAACCTAGCACAGATACGCAGTATTTT
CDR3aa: CASSEPSTDTQYF

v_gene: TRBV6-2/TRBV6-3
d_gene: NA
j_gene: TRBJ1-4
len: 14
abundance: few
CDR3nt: TGTGCCAGCAGTTACCGGGCGCAGAGTGAAAAACTGTTTTTT
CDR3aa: CASSYRAQSEKLFF

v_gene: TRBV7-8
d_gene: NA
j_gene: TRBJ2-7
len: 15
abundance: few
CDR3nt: TGTGCCAGCAGCCCAGCCTACAGGGCGAAGTACGAGCAGTACTTC
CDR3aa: CASSPAYRAKYEQYF

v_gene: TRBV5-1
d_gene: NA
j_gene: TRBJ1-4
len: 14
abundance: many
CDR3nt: TGCGCCAGCAGCCAAGGGGGGAAGGAAGAAAAACTGTTTTTT
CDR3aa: CASSQGGKEEKLFF

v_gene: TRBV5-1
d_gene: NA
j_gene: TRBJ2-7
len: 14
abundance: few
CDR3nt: TGCGCCAGCAGCTTGGTCCCAGTTTCCTACGAGCAGTACTTC
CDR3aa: CASSLVPVSYEQYF

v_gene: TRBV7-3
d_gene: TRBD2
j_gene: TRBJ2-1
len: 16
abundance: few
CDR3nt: TGTGCCAGCAGCCCGACACTAGCGGGGCGAAACAATGAGCAGTTCTTC
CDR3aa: CASSPTLAGRNNEQFF

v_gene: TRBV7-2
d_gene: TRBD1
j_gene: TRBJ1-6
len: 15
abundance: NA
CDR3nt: TGTGCCAGACGACGAGACAGGGGCAATGGTTCACCCCTCCACTTT
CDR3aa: CARRRDRGNGSPLHF

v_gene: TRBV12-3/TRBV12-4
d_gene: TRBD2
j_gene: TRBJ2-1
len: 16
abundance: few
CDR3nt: TGTGCCAGCAGTTCCAGGGGATGGACTAGCAACAATGAGCAGTTCTTC
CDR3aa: CASSSRGWTSNNEQFF

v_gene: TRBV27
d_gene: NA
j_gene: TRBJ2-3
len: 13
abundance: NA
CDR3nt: TGTGCCAGCAGTCCCTACCCCACAGATACGCAGTATTTT
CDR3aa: CASSPYPTDTQYF

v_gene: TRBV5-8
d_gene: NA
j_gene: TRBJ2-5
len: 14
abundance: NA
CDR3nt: TGTGCCAGCAGCTTGGATTATCTTCAAGAGACCCAGTACTTC
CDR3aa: CASSLDYLQETQYF

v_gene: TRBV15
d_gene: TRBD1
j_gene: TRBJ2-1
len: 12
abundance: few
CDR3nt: TGTGCCATTTTGGACAGGCACAATGAGCAGTTCTTC
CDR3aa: CAILDRHNEQFF

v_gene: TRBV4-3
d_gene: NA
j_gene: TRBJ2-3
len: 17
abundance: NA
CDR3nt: TGCGCCAGCAGCCAAGTCTCCGTAGCGCGAGGACCAGATACGCAGTATTTT
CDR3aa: CASSQVSVARGPDTQYF

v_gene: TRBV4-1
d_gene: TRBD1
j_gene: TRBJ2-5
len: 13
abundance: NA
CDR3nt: TGCGCCAGCAGCCAAGATTGGGACAGGGCCCAGTACTTC
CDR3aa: CASSQDWDRAQYF

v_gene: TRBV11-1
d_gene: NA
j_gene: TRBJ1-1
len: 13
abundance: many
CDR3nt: TGTGCCAGCAGCTTCCTGGACAGATTAGAAGCTTTCTTT
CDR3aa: CASSFLDRLEAFF

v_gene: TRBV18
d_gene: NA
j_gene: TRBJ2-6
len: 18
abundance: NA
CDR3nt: TGTGCCAGCTCACCACAGTCAATCCCTCCGGGTGGGGCCAACGTCCTGACTTTC
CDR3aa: CASSPQSIPPGGANVLTF

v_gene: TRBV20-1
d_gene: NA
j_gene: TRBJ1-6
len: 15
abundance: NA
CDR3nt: TGCAGTGCTAGGTACGGTGGCGGAGTTAATTCACCCCTCCACTTT
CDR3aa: CSARYGGGVNSPLHF

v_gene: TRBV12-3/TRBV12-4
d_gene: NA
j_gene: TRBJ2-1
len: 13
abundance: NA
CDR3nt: TGTGCCAGCACCAACTCGGGGTACAATGAGCAGTTCTTC
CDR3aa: CASTNSGYNEQFF

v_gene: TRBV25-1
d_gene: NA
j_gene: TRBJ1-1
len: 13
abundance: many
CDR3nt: TGTGCCAGCAGTGGTCCCGGGAACACTGAAGCTTTCTTT
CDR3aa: CASSGPGNTEAFF

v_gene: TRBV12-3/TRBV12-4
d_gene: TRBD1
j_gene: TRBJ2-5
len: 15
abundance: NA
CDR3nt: TGTGCCAGCAGCCGCGAGGATAGACAGGGCGGGACCCAGTACTTC
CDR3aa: CASSREDRQGGTQYF

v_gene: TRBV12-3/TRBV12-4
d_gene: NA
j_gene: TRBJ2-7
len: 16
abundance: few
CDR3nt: TGTGCCAGCAAACCCACGGGCTCCACGTTCCCCTACGAGCAGTACTTC
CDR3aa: CASKPTGSTFPYEQYF

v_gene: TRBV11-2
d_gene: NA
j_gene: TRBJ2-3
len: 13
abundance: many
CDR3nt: TGTGCCAGCAGCTTAGATCTTTGGGATACGCAGTATTTT
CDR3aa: CASSLDLWDTQYF

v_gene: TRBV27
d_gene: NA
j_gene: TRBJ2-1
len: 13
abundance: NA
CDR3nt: TGTGCCAGCAGTTCCGGACAGAGGAATGAGCAGTTCTTC
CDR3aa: CASSSGQRNEQFF

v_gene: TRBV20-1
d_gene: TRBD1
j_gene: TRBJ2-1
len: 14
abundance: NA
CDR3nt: TGCAGTGCACTGACAGGGGAAGGGGGCAATGAGCAGTTCTTC
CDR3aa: CSALTGEGGNEQFF

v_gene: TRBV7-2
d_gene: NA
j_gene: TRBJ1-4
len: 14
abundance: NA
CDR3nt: TGTGCCAGCAGCTCCCTGGGCAGGGGTGAAAAACTGTTTTTT
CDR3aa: CASSSLGRGEKLFF

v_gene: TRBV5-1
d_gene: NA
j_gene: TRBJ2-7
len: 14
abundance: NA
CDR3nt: TGCGCCAGCGCAATAAATCTGGGCAGCTACGAGCAGTACTTC
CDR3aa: CASAINLGSYEQYF

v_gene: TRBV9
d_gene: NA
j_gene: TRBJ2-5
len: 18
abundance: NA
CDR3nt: TGTGCCAGCACAAACGGCACCGGTATAAGTGGAGGGGATGGGACCCAGTACTTC
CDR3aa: CASTNGTGISGGDGTQYF

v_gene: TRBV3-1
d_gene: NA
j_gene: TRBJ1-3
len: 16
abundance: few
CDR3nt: TGTGCCAGCAGCCAAGCCACCGGGACTCTTGGGAACACCATATATTTT
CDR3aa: CASSQATGTLGNTIYF

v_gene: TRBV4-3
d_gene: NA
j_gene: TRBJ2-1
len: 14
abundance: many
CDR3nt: TGCGCCAGCAGCCAAGTGGGGCAGGGAGTTGAGCAGTTCTTC
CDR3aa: CASSQVGQGVEQFF

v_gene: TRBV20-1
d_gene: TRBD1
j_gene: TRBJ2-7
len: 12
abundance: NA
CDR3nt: TGCAGTGCTAAAGACAGGGGGTTCGAGCAGTACTTC
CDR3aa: CSAKDRGFEQYF

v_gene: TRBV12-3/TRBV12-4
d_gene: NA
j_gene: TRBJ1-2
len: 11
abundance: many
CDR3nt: TGTGCCATCGTAGAGGGGAACGGCTACACCTTC
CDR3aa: CAIVEGNGYTF

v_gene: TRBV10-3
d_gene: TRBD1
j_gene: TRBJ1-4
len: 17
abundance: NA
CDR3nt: TGTGCCATCAGTGATAAGCTCGTACAGGGGGGAAGAGAAAAACTGTTTTTT
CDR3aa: CAISDKLVQGGREKLFF

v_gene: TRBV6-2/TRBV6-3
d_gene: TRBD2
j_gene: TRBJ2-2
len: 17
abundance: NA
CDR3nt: TGTGCCAGCAGTTACTCGTCGCTAGCGGCAAACACCGGGGAGCTGTTTTTT
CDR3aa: CASSYSSLAANTGELFF

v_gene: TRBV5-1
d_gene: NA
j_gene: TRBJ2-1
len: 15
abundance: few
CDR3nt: TGCGCCAGCAGCTTGGTTGCGGAGACCTACAATGAGCAGTTCTTC
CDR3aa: CASSLVAETYNEQFF

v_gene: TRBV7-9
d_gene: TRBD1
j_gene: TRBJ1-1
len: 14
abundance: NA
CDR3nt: TGTGCCAGCAGCTTTGACAGGGGAACGATTGAAGCTTTCTTT
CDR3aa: CASSFDRGTIEAFF

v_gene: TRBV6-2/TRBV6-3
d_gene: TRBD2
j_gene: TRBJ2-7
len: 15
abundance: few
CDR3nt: TGTGCCAGCACCTATCGGGGACTAGCGTTTTACGAGCAGTACTTC
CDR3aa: CASTYRGLAFYEQYF

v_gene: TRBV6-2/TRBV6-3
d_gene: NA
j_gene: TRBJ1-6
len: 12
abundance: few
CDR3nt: TGTGCCAGCAGTTCCCTTAATTCACCCCTCCACTTT
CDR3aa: CASSSLNSPLHF

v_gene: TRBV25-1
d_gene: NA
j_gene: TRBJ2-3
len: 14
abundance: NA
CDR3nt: TGTGCCAGCAGTGACGACAGGCCGGCAGATACGCAGTATTTT
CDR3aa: CASSDDRPADTQYF

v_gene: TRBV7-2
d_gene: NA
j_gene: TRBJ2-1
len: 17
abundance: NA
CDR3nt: TGTGCCAGCAGCCCCGGGGGGCAGGGGCTTTTTCGCAATGAGCAGTTCTTC
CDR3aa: CASSPGGQGLFRNEQFF

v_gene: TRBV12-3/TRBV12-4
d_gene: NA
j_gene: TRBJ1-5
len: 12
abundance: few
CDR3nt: TGTGCCAGCAGGGGTGGTAGTCAGCCCCAGCATTTT
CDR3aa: CASRGGSQPQHF